The 26 T cell receptor beta chains presented below share a single source sample, sequenced in a study of cytomegalovirus exposure and HLA in healthy donors. Vbeta (60) and Jbeta (13) primers were used in the PCR. Produced via immunoSEQ multiplex PCR; TCRdb's table is partial and in-frame only. The data hold under 200,000 clones, with roughly 77% observed a single time. The specimen was PBMCs. The source is a man aged 45-65 years in good health and CMV-seropositive.

This chain connects TRBV5-1 to TRBJ1-4; the D is unclear. The CDR3 consists of 19 residues. The germline V gene has CDR1 SGHRS and CDR2 YFSETQ. V was trimmed by 4 bases and J by 3 bases, leaving 25 bases between them. The CDR3 sequence: CASSLNVLAGSRANEKLFF. CDR3 bases: TGCGCCAGCAGCCTTAATGTCCTCGCGGGTTCGCGGGCTAATGAAAAACTGTTTTTT.

The chain has TRBV5-4 and TRBJ1-4, with a weak D call TRBD1 (5 bases). CDR3 size: 14 residues. Per the germline V gene, CDR1 is SGHNT and CDR2 is YYREEE (reference sequence). The germline V and J ends were trimmed by 2 bases and 5 bases, with 10 bases remaining between them. The CDR3 DNA is TGTGCCAGCAGCTTAGGGAGGGGAAATGAAAAACTGTTTTTT. Amino acid sequence: CASSLGRGNEKLFF.

The chain has TRBV2 and TRBJ1-5; TRBD1 agrees at 10 bases. CDR1 SNHLY and CDR2 FYNNEI come from the germline V gene. The length of the CDR3 is 15 residues. After removal of 6 bases from V and 5 bases from J, the junction contained 7 bases not matched to a gene. The CDR3 sequence is CASSRQGAVDQPQHF. The CDR3 nucleotides read TGTGCCAGCAGCCGACAGGGGGCGGTCGATCAGCCCCAGCATTTT.

The rearrangement uses TRBV6-5 and TRBJ2-7; 9 bases map to TRBD1. V gave up 8 bases and J gave up 3 bases; unmatched junction bases: 2. Germline CDR1 and CDR2: MNHEY and SVGAGI. This CDR3 has 12 amino acids. CDR3 sequence: CASGTGYYEQYF. The CDR3 nucleotides are TGTGCCAGCGGGACAGGGTACTACGAGCAGTACTTC.

The DNA for the CDR3 is TGTGCCAGCAGCTTATTTTCGGGGACAGGCGTCTCCTACGAGCAGTACTTC. Translating it yields CASSLFSGTGVSYEQYF. The rearrangement joins TRBV7-9 to TRBJ2-7; 8 positions match TRBD1. After removal of 2 bases from V and 0 bases from J, the junction contained 9 bases not matched to a gene. The CDR3 is made up of 17 amino acids. CDR1 and CDR2 (germline): SEHNR, FQNEAQ (reference sequence).

V and J are TRBV5-1 and TRBJ1-5, with TRBD1 matching 8 bases. Germline lookup yields CDR1 SGHRS and CDR2 YFSETQ. With 4 bases clipped from V and 0 bases from J, the junction kept 6 bases outside the gene matches. CDR3 size: 16 residues. CDR3 DNA sequence: TGCGCCAGCAGCCCGACAGGGGATTATAGCAATCAGCCCCAGCATTTT. Translation gives CASSPTGDYSNQPQHF.

This rearrangement joins TRBV4-3 to TRBJ1-5, with a weak D call TRBD1 (6 bases). Germline V gene lookup returns CDR1 LGHNA and CDR2 YSLEER. This CDR3 has 15 residues. V lost 1 base to trimming and J lost 7 bases, with 14 bases between them. CDR3 nucleotide sequence: TGCGCCAGCAGCCAAGGGATCAGGGGTGGCCAGCCCCAGCATTTT. Protein sequence: CASSQGIRGGQPQHF.

V gene TRBV6-5 combines with J gene TRBJ1-2; 7 bases are a match to TRBD1. The V gene end was trimmed by 4 bases and the J gene end by 4 bases; junction bases not matched to a gene: 9. CDR1 MNHEY and CDR2 SVGAGI come from the germline V gene. The CDR3 totals 15 residues. The CDR3: CASSLTRDSSYGYTF. The CDR3, as DNA: TGTGCCAGCAGTTTAACCCGGGACAGTTCCTATGGCTACACCTTC.

The rearrangement links TRBV6-1 to TRBJ1-3; D remains unclear. V lost 6 bases, J lost 1 base, and 10 bases lay in between. The CDR3 length is 14 residues. Germline CDR1 reads MNHNS; CDR2 reads SASEGT. The CDR3 sequence is CASRRGFSGNTIYF. For the CDR3, the DNA is TGTGCCAGCAGGCGAGGGTTTTCTGGAAACACCATATATTTT.

The chain combines TRBV28 with TRBJ1-1, with no clear D. The CDR3 extends over 15 amino acids. V shed 8 bases and J shed 0 bases, with 16 bases lying between them. From germline, CDR1 is MDHEN and CDR2 SYDVKM. The CDR3: CASARGGRMNTEAFF. In DNA form, the CDR3 reads TGTGCCAGCGCCAGAGGAGGGCGCATGAACACTGAAGCTTTCTTT.

The rearrangement links TRBV7-2 to TRBJ2-4; 11 nucleotides line up with TRBD2. The germline CDR1 and CDR2 sequences are SGHTA and FQGNSA. The J segment lost 7 bases and the V segment lost 3 bases, leaving 5 bases of the junction unmatched. There are 15 residues in the CDR3. The CDR3 region is CASSFFSGGANIQYF. For the CDR3, the DNA is TGTGCCAGCAGCTTCTTTAGCGGGGGGGCGAACATTCAGTACTTC.

The CDR3 region is CASSLAASFETQYF. The DNA for the CDR3 is TGTGCCAGCAGCTTAGCGGCTAGCTTCGAGACCCAGTACTTC. The V and J genes are TRBV7-6 and TRBJ2-5, with TRBD2 as a possible D gene (5 bases). This CDR3 comprises 14 residues. Trimming removed 0 bases from V and 5 bases from J, with 10 bases in between. Germline-derived CDR1 and CDR2 are SGHVS and FNYEAQ.

V is TRBV19 and J is TRBJ1-5; 9 positions agree with TRBD1. This CDR3 comprises 15 residues. V was clipped by 6 bases and J by 3 bases; unmatched bases: 6. Germline V CDR1 and CDR2: LNHDA, SQIVND (reference sequence). The CDR3 nucleotides read TGTGCCAGTAGGGACAGGGGAGGTTACAATCAGCCCCAGCATTTT. It specifies CASRDRGGYNQPQHF. Together with reference TRBV19 and TRBJ1-5, the CDR3 gives the full variable domain: DGGITQSPKYLFRKEGQNVTLSCEQNLNHDAMYWYRQDPGQGLRLIYYSQIVNDFQKGDIAEGYSVSREKKESFPLTVTSAQKNPTAFYLCASRDRGGYNQPQHFGDGTRLSIL.

The chain recombines TRBV5-1 with TRBJ2-1, with D perhaps TRBD1 (7 bases). Deletions cut 4 bases from V and 3 bases from J, with 20 bases between. Germline lookup yields CDR1 SGHRS and CDR2 YFSETQ. CDR3 length: 17 residues. For the CDR3, the DNA is TGCGCCAGCAGCAAAGACAGGGACTCGGCGCACTACAATGAGCAGTTCTTC. This translates into CASSKDRDSAHYNEQFF.

The rearrangement uses TRBV10-3 and TRBJ1-1; 12 positions agree with TRBD1. V dropped 6 bases and J dropped 4; count of bases not matched to a gene: 6. Germline CDR1 ENHRY, CDR2 SYGVKD. The CDR3 spans 15 residues. The CDR3: CAIREGQGARTEAFF. In DNA form, the CDR3 reads TGTGCCATCAGGGAGGGACAGGGGGCACGCACTGAAGCTTTCTTT.

This clone was counted between two and nine times. This chain uses TRBV11-1 with TRBJ2-3, with 12 bases identical to TRBD2. Germline V lookup: CDR1 SGHAT, CDR2 FQDESV (reference sequence). CDR3 length: 15 residues. J was trimmed by 6 bases and V by 5 bases; bases with no gene match: 6. The CDR3 protein is CASSLLAGGPDTQYF. As DNA, the CDR3 is TGTGCCAGCAGCCTACTAGCGGGGGGTCCGGATACGCAGTATTTT.

The chain recombines TRBV5-6 with TRBJ1-1; D gene unclear. Trimming took off 0 bases at V and 2 bases at J, with 5 bases between the two ends. Germline V gene sequence: CDR1 SGHDT, CDR2 YYEEEE. The CDR3 is 13 residues long. CDR3 nucleotide sequence: TGTGCCAGCAGCTTGGGCAGAAACACTGAAGCTTTCTTT. Its translation is CASSLGRNTEAFF.

V is TRBV4-3 and J is TRBJ1-4, with D hard to call. The germline V gene encodes CDR1 LGHNA and CDR2 YSLEER. V gave up 0 bases and J gave up 0 bases, with 8 bases separating them. The CDR3 length is 16 residues. CDR3 protein: CASSQDVAPTNEKLFF. Written as DNA, the CDR3 is TGCGCCAGCAGCCAAGATGTGGCACCAACTAATGAAAAACTGTTTTTT.

This chain joins TRBV5-1 and TRBJ2-7, with 7 positions matching TRBD1. The germline gives CDR1 SGHRS, CDR2 YFSETQ. CDR3 length: 13 amino acids. Germline trimming cut 4 bases from V and 5 bases from J; bases unmatched to any gene: 6. Here the CDR3 reads CASSPDRADEQYF. CDR3 bases: TGCGCCAGCAGCCCCGACAGGGCCGACGAGCAGTACTTC.

V and J are TRBV5-1 and TRBJ2-7; tentatively, D is TRBD1 (6 bases). CDR1 SGHRS and CDR2 YFSETQ come from the germline V gene. V lost 0 bases to trimming and J lost 3 bases, with 10 bases between them. The CDR3 is 14 amino acids. The CDR3 is CASSLGDRSYEQYF. The CDR3 coding sequence is TGCGCCAGCAGCTTGGGAGACAGGAGCTACGAGCAGTACTTC.

The rearrangement links TRBV9 to TRBJ2-1; 8 nucleotides line up with TRBD2. This CDR3 region has 17 residues. Germline V gives CDR1 SGDLS, CDR2 YYNGEE. V was clipped by 3 bases and J by 7 bases; unmatched bases: 15. The CDR3 bases are TGTGCCAGCAGCGCAGGCAAGACGGGACTAGTCCCGAATGAGCAGTTCTTC. Its translation is CASSAGKTGLVPNEQFF.

V usage is TRBV9 and J usage is TRBJ1-1, with 7 positions matching TRBD1. Germline CDR1 reads SGDLS; CDR2 reads YYNGEE. The V and J ends lost 3 bases and 1 base, in that order; junction bases with no gene match: 9. The CDR3 runs to 16 residues. CDR3 loop: CASSASQGPPNTEAFF. CDR3 nucleotide sequence: TGTGCCAGCAGCGCATCACAGGGGCCCCCGAACACTGAAGCTTTCTTT.

There are a few counts of this clone. V gene TRBV10-2 combines with J gene TRBJ1-5, with 7 positions matching TRBD1. Germline CDR1 is WSHSY and CDR2 is SAAADI. Trimming at V came to 8 bases and at J to 5 bases, leaving 3 bases not matched to a gene. This CDR3 contains 12 residues. CDR3 amino acids: CASRDSDQPQHF. The CDR3, as DNA: TGCGCCAGCCGGGACAGTGATCAGCCCCAGCATTTT.

The V call is TRBV2, the J call TRBJ1-5, with 8 bases fitting TRBD1. The ends lost 8 bases at V and 3 bases at J; junction bases unmatched: 9. The CDR3 spans 15 residues. The germline CDR1 and CDR2 sequences are SNHLY and FYNNEI. This CDR3 reads CASAQGARDNQPQHF. Written as DNA, the CDR3 is TGTGCCAGCGCCCAGGGGGCTCGGGACAATCAGCCCCAGCATTTT.

V gene TRBV7-7 combines with J gene TRBJ2-2; TRBD1 matches at 11 bases. The CDR3 spans 16 residues. Per germline, CDR1 SSHAT and CDR2 FNYEAQ (reference sequence). Trimming removed 1 base from V and 6 bases from J; junction bases left unmatched: 4. The CDR3 coding sequence is TGTGCCAGCAGCTTAGTCCCGGGACAGGGGGCCGGGGAGCTGTTTTTT. It translates to CASSLVPGQGAGELFF. Full variable domain (outside the CDR3, taken from reference TRBV7-7 and TRBJ2-2): GAGVSQSPRYKVTKRGQDVTLRCDPISSHATLYWYQQALGQGPEFLTYFNYEAQPDKSGLPSDRFSAERPEGSISTLTIQRTEQRDSAMYRCASSLVPGQGAGELFFGEGSRLTVL.

The rearrangement links TRBV6-1 to TRBJ2-5; D remains unclear. This CDR3 spans 13 amino acids. CDR1 is MNHNS, CDR2 SASEGT, per germline. V lost 7 bases, J lost 7 bases, and 16 bases lay in between. The CDR3, as DNA: TGTGCCAGCACCGGCCTCAGGTCCCGGACCCAGTACTTC. It yields the protein CASTGLRSRTQYF.